This T cell receptor (beta chain) was captured by sequencing in a study of T cells in Graves' hyperthyroidism and ophthalmopathy. RNA transcripts served as the template for amplifying TCR beta CDR3 regions. The TCR CDR3 was amplified in a first-round RT-PCR using the HTBI primer set. Each CDR3 protein is one row after TCRdb ran MiXCR on the multiplex PCR reads. The data show hundreds of thousands of distinct CDR3 sequences, about a sixth seen once. Diagnoses used clinical symptoms, serum thyroxine and TRAb, thyroid ultrasound and orbital computed tomography. CDR3 length: 11 amino acids. CDR1 SGHAT and CDR2 FQNNGV come from the germline V gene. Between the trimmed V and J ends, which lost 4 bases and 6 bases, there was a span of 7 bases. This clonotype was seen ten or more times.

V and J are TRBV11-2 and TRBJ2-7, with a tentative D call TRBD1 (5 bases). The TCR originated in a woman in her twenties or thirties with Graves' hyperthyroidism. The specimen was blood. The CDR3 sequence: CASSYRSEQYF. Here the CDR3 DNA reads TGTGCCAGCAGCTACAGGAGCGAGCAGTACTTC.